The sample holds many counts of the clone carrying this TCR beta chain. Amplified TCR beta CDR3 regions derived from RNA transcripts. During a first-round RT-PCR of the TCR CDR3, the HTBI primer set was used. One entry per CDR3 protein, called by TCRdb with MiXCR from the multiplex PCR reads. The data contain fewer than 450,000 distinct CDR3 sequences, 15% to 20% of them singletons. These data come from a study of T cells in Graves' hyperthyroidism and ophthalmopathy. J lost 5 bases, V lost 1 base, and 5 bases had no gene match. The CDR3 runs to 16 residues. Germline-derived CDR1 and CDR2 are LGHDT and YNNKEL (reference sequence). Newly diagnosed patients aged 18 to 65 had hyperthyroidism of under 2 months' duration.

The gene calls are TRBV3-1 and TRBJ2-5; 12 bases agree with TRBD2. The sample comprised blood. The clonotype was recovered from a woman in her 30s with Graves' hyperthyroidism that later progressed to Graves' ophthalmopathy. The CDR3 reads CASSQVRTSGEETQYF. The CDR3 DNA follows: TGTGCCAGCAGCCAAGTTCGGACTAGCGGGGAGGAGACCCAGTACTTC.